This entry lists 23 T cell receptor beta chains sequenced from one sample in a study of T cell changes during pregnancy in multiple sclerosis. TCRdb's copy holds only in-frame clones and misses some; the assay was immunoSEQ multiplex PCR. Seen here are around 66,000 clones, around nine tenths observed once, and the top ten hold 3% to 4%. Sequencing was performed on peripheral blood, taken in the first trimester of pregnancy. These receptors all come from a female donor in good health, enrolled as a control in a pregnancy study.

J is TRBJ1-4 and V is TRBV7-7; possible D gene TRBD1, 6 bases. V was cut by 2 bases and J by 5 bases, with 12 bases left in between. Germline values: CDR1 SSHAT, CDR2 FNYEAQ (reference sequence). This CDR3 contains 15 residues. Here the CDR3 reads CASSLRQGPNEKLFF. Written as DNA, the CDR3 is TGTGCCAGCAGCTTAAGGCAGGGGCCAAATGAAAAACTGTTTTTT.

This sequence joins TRBV9 and TRBJ1-2, with a weak D call TRBD1 (6 bases). The germline gives CDR1 SGDLS, CDR2 YYNGEE. This CDR3 is built from 15 residues. Trimming removed 2 bases from V and 2 bases from J, with 13 bases in between. The CDR3, as DNA: TGTGCCAGCAGCGTCTATGACAGGCGGAACTATGGCTACACCTTC. Translating gives CASSVYDRRNYGYTF. Together with reference TRBV9 and TRBJ1-2, the CDR3 gives the full variable domain: DSGVTQTPKHLITATGQRVTLRCSPRSGDLSVYWYQQSLDQGLQFLIQYYNGEERAKGNILERFSAQQFPDLHSELNLSSLELGDSALYFCASSVYDRRNYGYTFGSGTRLTVV.

V gene TRBV7-2 combines with J gene TRBJ2-1, with 7 bases identical to TRBD2. The J segment lost 8 bases and the V segment lost 3 bases, leaving 13 bases of the junction unmatched. Looked up from germline, CDR1 is SGHTA and CDR2 is FQGNSA. The CDR3 sequence is 16 residues long. The CDR3 is CASSFGAGVPRDEQFF. DNA of the CDR3: TGTGCCAGCAGCTTTGGGGCGGGAGTCCCGCGGGATGAGCAGTTCTTC. Filled out from reference TRBV7-2 and TRBJ2-1, the complete variable domain reads GAGVSQSPSNKVTEKGKDVELRCDPISGHTALYWYRQSLGQGLEFLIYFQGNSAPDKSGLPSDRFSAERTGGSVSTLTIQRTQQEDSAVYLCASSFGAGVPRDEQFFGPGTRLTVL.

In its sample, this clone was seen once. The rearrangement links TRBV2 to TRBJ1-5; 7 bases align to TRBD1. Unmatched junction bases numbered 3, after V lost 3 bases and J lost 4 bases. The CDR3 is 14 residues long. CDR1 and CDR2 (germline): SNHLY, FYNNEI. The CDR3 loop is CASSEGTANQPQHF. In DNA, the CDR3 is TGTGCCAGCAGTGAGGGGACAGCGAATCAGCCCCAGCATTTT.

The chain combines TRBV13 with TRBJ2-3; 9 nucleotides line up with TRBD1. V dropped 5 bases and J dropped 2; count of bases not matched to a gene: 11. The germline V gene encodes CDR1 PRHDT and CDR2 FYEKMQ (reference sequence). This CDR3 comprises 17 residues. The CDR3 region has the DNA TGTGCCAGCAGCCCCCGGACAGGGGAGGGGAACACAGATACGCAGTATTTT. It codes for CASSPRTGEGNTDTQYF.

J is TRBJ2-1 and V is TRBV15; 13 nucleotides line up with TRBD2. The CDR3 spans 16 residues. V trimming: 4 bases; J trimming: 4 bases; junction bases outside the gene matches: 4. Germline assignment: CDR1 LNHNV and CDR2 YYDKDF (reference sequence). The CDR3 DNA is TGTGCCACCAGCATTACTAGCGGGGGGGGATACAATGAGCAGTTCTTC. Protein product: CATSITSGGGYNEQFF.

The CDR3 sequence is CATSKERERYEQFF. In DNA, the CDR3 is TGTGCCACCAGCAAAGAGCGGGAGCGGTATGAGCAGTTCTTC. The chain is built from TRBV15 and TRBJ2-1, with 8 bases matching TRBD2. CDR1 is LNHNV, CDR2 YYDKDF, per germline (reference sequence). After removal of 4 bases from V and 8 bases from J, the junction contained 7 bases not matched to a gene. This CDR3 spans 14 amino acids.

The CDR3 nucleotides are TGTGCCAGCAGCTTGGGGACAGGGGAGAACTATGGCTACACCTTC. This gives the protein CASSLGTGENYGYTF. The gene calls are TRBV7-6 and TRBJ1-2; TRBD1 matches 10 bases. This CDR3 comprises 15 residues. Germline trimming cut 3 bases from V and 2 bases from J; bases unmatched to any gene: 3. Germline CDR1 SGHVS, CDR2 FNYEAQ. The complete variable domain, with remaining parts taken from reference TRBV7-6 and TRBJ1-2, reads GAGVSQSPRYKVTKRGQDVALRCDPISGHVSLYWYRQALGQGPEFLTYFNYEAQQDKSGLPNDRFSAERPEGSISTLTIQRTEQRDSAMYRCASSLGTGENYGYTFGSGTRLTVV.

This sequence joins TRBV5-1 and TRBJ2-1; a possible D gene is TRBD1 (5 bases). The CDR3 sequence is 11 residues long. The ends were cut back, 3 bases at V and 10 bases at J, with 8 bases in the middle. The V gene's germline CDR1 is SGHRS and CDR2 YFSETQ. CDR3 DNA sequence: TGCGCCAGCAGCTCGTCAGGGGAGCAGTTCTTC. Its protein product is CASSSSGEQFF.

The chain uses TRBV5-8 and TRBJ1-1, with a weak D call TRBD1 (5 bases). The CDR3 contains 15 residues. V lost 1 base and J 3 bases, leaving 13 bases between the germline ends. Germline V gives CDR1 SGHTS, CDR2 YDEGEE. The CDR3 nucleotides are TGTGCCAGCAGCTTGATCCAGACAGCCTACACTGAAGCTTTCTTT. Translated, it gives CASSLIQTAYTEAFF.

V and J are TRBV11-3 and TRBJ2-1, with 10 bases matching TRBD2. Germline CDR1 is SGHNT and CDR2 is YENEEA. This CDR3 contains 17 residues. Trimming took 5 bases from V and 4 from J; bases not matched to a gene: 11. The CDR3 DNA reads TGTGCCAGCAGCCCCTCGATGCTAGCGGGGGTTTACAATGAGCAGTTCTTC. This encodes CASSPSMLAGVYNEQFF.

This sequence joins TRBV27 and TRBJ1-4; 8 bases fit TRBD1. The junction had 6 bases not matched to a gene; V was cut back by 5 bases and J by 7 bases. CDR1 MNHEY and CDR2 SMNVEV come from the germline V gene (reference sequence). The CDR3 sequence is 14 residues long. This CDR3 is CASSPTGVFEKLFF. The CDR3 bases are TGTGCCAGCAGTCCGACAGGGGTGTTTGAAAAACTGTTTTTT.

The chain's CDR3 is CASSPWGRAGQPQHF. CDR3 bases: TGTGCCAGCAGTCCCTGGGGCAGGGCAGGACAGCCCCAGCATTTT. The chain recombines TRBV27 with TRBJ1-5; D is possibly TRBD1 (5 bases). There are 15 residues in the CDR3. Germline CDR1 is MNHEY and CDR2 is SMNVEV (reference sequence). V was cut by 5 bases and J by 7 bases, with 18 bases left in between.

This clone has only a few counts. The J gene is TRBJ2-7, the V gene TRBV6-6, with D possibly being TRBD1 (6 bases). Germline values: CDR1 MNHNY, CDR2 SVGAGI (reference sequence). This CDR3 comprises 14 residues. V was trimmed by 5 bases and J by 9 bases, leaving 20 bases between them. The DNA of the CDR3 is TGTGCCAGCAGTCACGGGACACGCTCCCCCCGGCAGTACTTC. It yields the protein CASSHGTRSPRQYF.

The gene calls are TRBV4-3 and TRBJ2-3, with 7 bases aligning to TRBD2. This CDR3 has 13 amino acids. Germline V gene lookup returns CDR1 LGHNA and CDR2 YSLEER. V shed 0 bases and J 13 bases; nucleotides not matched to a gene: 7. CDR3 nucleotides: TGCGCCAGCAGCCAAGATCGGCGGGAGAGAAAGTATTTT. Translated, it gives CASSQDRRERKYF.

The chain joins TRBV4-3 to TRBJ2-3, with a tentative D call TRBD2 (5 bases). Trimming stripped 4 bases from V and 0 bases from J, with 14 bases between. CDR3 length: 16 residues. The germline gives CDR1 LGHNA, CDR2 YSLEER. DNA for the CDR3: TGCGCCAGCAGCCTAGACTATTTCTCTAGCACAGATACGCAGTATTTT. Amino acid sequence: CASSLDYFSSTDTQYF.

The chain links TRBV5-6 to TRBJ2-3; D is possibly TRBD1 (6 bases). This CDR3 has 11 amino acids. Trimming shortened V by 4 bases and J by 11 bases, and 11 bases separated the two germline ends. The germline V gene has CDR1 SGHDT and CDR2 YYEEEE. The CDR3 reads CASSQGKVQYF. CDR3 DNA: TGTGCCAGCAGCCAGGGGAAGGTGCAGTATTTT.

This chain connects TRBV19 to TRBJ1-2; D is ambiguous. V lost 7 bases and J lost 7, with 16 bases in between. Germline assignment: CDR1 LNHDA and CDR2 SQIVND (reference sequence). This CDR3 has 13 amino acids. CDR3 in DNA: TGTGCCAGTAAACCGGGTCGGGAGCTTGGCTACACCTTC. Its translation: CASKPGRELGYTF.

The chain recombines TRBV11-1 with TRBJ2-5, with TRBD1 as a possible D gene (5 bases). The V and J ends lost 0 bases and 0 bases respectively, with 14 bases between them. The germline CDR1 and CDR2 sequences are SGHAT and FQDESV (reference sequence). The CDR3 is 17 amino acids. The CDR3 region has the DNA TGTGCCAGCAGCTTAGCAGACTTGAAGGGGTACCAAGAGACCCAGTACTTC. It specifies CASSLADLKGYQETQYF.

The V gene is TRBV29-1, the J gene TRBJ2-7; 9 positions match TRBD1. This CDR3 comprises 13 residues. The V and J ends lost 5 bases and 4 bases, in that order; junction bases with no gene match: 6. Germline V CDR1 and CDR2: SQVTM, ANQGSEA. CDR3 in DNA: TGCAGCGTTACCGAAGGGACAGGGTACGAGCAGTACTTC. Protein product: CSVTEGTGYEQYF.

The chain uses TRBV5-4 and TRBJ2-5; the D gene is possibly TRBD1 (6 bases). V shed 10 bases and J shed 3 bases, with 16 bases lying between them. The CDR3 contains 13 residues. CDR1 SGHNT and CDR2 YYREEE come from the germline V gene (reference sequence). The CDR3 DNA follows: TGTGCCCAACAGGGAAGAAACGAAGAGACCCAGTACTTC. This encodes CAQQGRNEETQYF.

The chain couples TRBV9 to TRBJ2-2; D gene unclear. Germline V gene sequence: CDR1 SGDLS, CDR2 YYNGEE. V lost 4 bases, J lost 4 bases, and 5 bases lay in between. The CDR3 totals 12 residues. CDR3 amino acids: CASSSLTGELFF. The CDR3 coding sequence is TGTGCCAGCAGCTCCCTCACCGGGGAGCTGTTTTTT.

The chain joins TRBV6-5 to TRBJ2-2; 7 positions match TRBD2. Germline V gene data show CDR1 as MNHEY and CDR2 as SVGAGI. V dropped 5 bases and J dropped 1; count of bases not matched to a gene: 4. CDR3 length: 15 amino acids. The CDR3 reads CASSRLAVNTGELFF. CDR3 nucleotides: TGTGCCAGCAGTAGACTAGCCGTGAACACCGGGGAGCTGTTTTTT.